This T cell receptor (beta chain) stems from a study of T cell repertoires in cytomegalovirus infection. Study details: Public signatures in TCR beta pointed to CMV infection and matching HLA type.

TCRdb used MiXCR to reprocess the reads, holding one entry per CDR3 protein. The data hold a few hundred thousand distinct CDR3 sequences, with more than 25% observed a single time. V was pared by 5 bases and J by 2 bases, with 12 bases between. This CDR3 region has 14 residues. The germline V gene encodes CDR1 SGHTA and CDR2 FQGNSA. This sequence joins TRBV7-2 and TRBJ1-2, with D hard to call. This clonotype was sampled from a human donor in good health (CMV status not recorded). Some clones in this sample may be carry-over from other donors' samples. The material sequenced was PBMCs. The CDR3 DNA reads TGTGCCAGCAGCCCTGAGACCGTGAACTATGGCTACACCTTC. Residues: CASSPETVNYGYTF.